These 9 T cell receptor beta chains came from one sample sequenced in a study of beta chain features in type 1 diabetes. What was sequenced were expressed TCRB transcripts, since all of the isolated RNA had been reverse transcribed. Here immunoSEQ multiplex PCR was the method, and the copy in TCRdb shows in-frame clones only, minus some. Here the sample spans about 140,000 clones, roughly 10% being singletons. Sequencing was performed on central memory CD4+ T cells from blood. The receptors were gathered from a woman aged 40 to 55 in good health.

This chain uses TRBV2 with TRBJ1-2; D perhaps matches TRBD1 (5 bases). The CDR3 consists of 14 residues. V shed 6 bases and J shed 7 bases, with 18 bases lying between them. CDR1 and CDR2 (germline): SNHLY, FYNNEI. CDR3 loop: CASSALQGAGGYTF. The CDR3 DNA reads as TGTGCCAGCAGCGCCCTCCAGGGCGCAGGTGGCTACACCTTC.

This clone was seen many times. The chain recombines TRBV29-1 with TRBJ2-7; possible D gene TRBD1, 5 bases. Germline CDR1 SQVTM, CDR2 ANQGSEA. V gave up 3 bases and J gave up 1 base, with 16 bases separating them. The CDR3 has 15 residues. As DNA, the CDR3 is TGCAGCGTTGACGTTTCTTCGGACACTTCCTACGAGCAGTACTTC. It encodes CSVDVSSDTSYEQYF.

There are a few counts of this clone. The chain has TRBV7-2 and TRBJ2-7; 16 bases map to TRBD2. Germline-derived CDR1 and CDR2 are SGHTA and FQGNSA. Trimming at V came to 4 bases and at J to 0 bases, leaving 3 bases not matched to a gene. The CDR3 consists of 17 residues. This CDR3 is CASSSGLAGGPSYEQYF. The DNA of the CDR3 is TGTGCCAGCAGCTCGGGACTAGCGGGGGGGCCCTCCTACGAGCAGTACTTC.

The table lists this clone with a few counts. The chain uses TRBV7-2 and TRBJ2-7; a possible D gene is TRBD1 (5 bases). CDR3 length: 15 amino acids. V dropped 3 bases and J dropped 3 bases, with 15 bases sitting between them. From germline, CDR1 is SGHTA and CDR2 FQGNSA. DNA for the CDR3: TGTGCCAGCAGCTTTGGGGCAGACACCTACTACGAGCAGTACTTC. It yields the protein CASSFGADTYYEQYF.

This clone has only a few counts. The V and J genes are TRBV7-2 and TRBJ2-5; D is ambiguous. CDR3 length: 13 residues. CDR1 and CDR2 (germline): SGHTA, FQGNSA. Trimming left V 2 bases short and J 4 bases short, with 8 bases between. CDR3 sequence: CASSLWQIETQYF. CDR3 nucleotides: TGTGCCAGCAGCTTATGGCAAATAGAGACCCAGTACTTC. The full variable domain, in which reference TRBV7-2 and TRBJ2-5 provide the parts outside the CDR3, is GAGVSQSPSNKVTEKGKDVELRCDPISGHTALYWYRQSLGQGLEFLIYFQGNSAPDKSGLPSDRFSAERTGGSVSTLTIQRTQQEDSAVYLCASSLWQIETQYFGPGTRLLVL.

This clone was recorded a few times. The chain is built from TRBV5-5 and TRBJ1-4, with unresolved D. This CDR3 comprises 15 residues. V lost 1 base and J 6 bases, leaving 13 bases between the germline ends. The V gene's germline CDR1 is SGHKS and CDR2 YYEKEE (reference sequence). CDR3 region: CASSLFGVEDEKLFF. Here the CDR3 DNA reads TGTGCCAGCAGCTTGTTCGGGGTAGAGGATGAAAAACTGTTTTTT.

This clone was detected a few times. In DNA, the CDR3 is TGTGCCAGCAGTAATTCCCGGGACAGGGTTATGAACATTCAGTACTTC. This translates into CASSNSRDRVMNIQYF. V usage is TRBV2 and J usage is TRBJ2-4, with 9 nucleotides matching TRBD1. Per the germline V gene, CDR1 is SNHLY and CDR2 is FYNNEI. Losses at the gene ends were 5 bases for V and 7 bases for J; bases not matched to a gene: 12. The CDR3 totals 16 residues.

There are a few counts of this clone. V is TRBV29-1 and J is TRBJ2-7; D call uncertain. V was shortened by 4 bases and J by 4 bases, with 17 bases between the two germline ends. The CDR3 loop spans 14 amino acids. Germline assignment: CDR1 SQVTM and CDR2 ANQGSEA. CDR3 DNA: TGCAGCGTTGTCTTACAGCTGGCTGAGTACGAGCAGTACTTC. This translates into CSVVLQLAEYEQYF.

V usage is TRBV29-1 and J usage is TRBJ2-5; TRBD1 might be the D (5 bases). Between the trimmed V and J ends, which lost 4 bases and 4 bases, there was a span of 10 bases. Germline CDR1 is SQVTM and CDR2 is ANQGSEA. The CDR3 runs 12 residues. The DNA for the CDR3 is TGCAGCGTTGGCAGGGTCCGAGAGACCCAGTACTTC. Translating gives CSVGRVRETQYF.